This TCR beta chain appears in the sequencing data of a study of Graves' ophthalmopathy and Graves' hyperthyroidism (dated by TCRdb to 2017 to 2018). Study-level background: A patient counted as having stable hyperthyroidism if there was no progression to ophthalmopathy within 18 months of follow-up. The study used TCR beta repertoire signatures to distinguish Graves' ophthalmopathy from Graves' hyperthyroidism and to predict progression to ophthalmopathy. In total, 120 to 150 blood samples were TCR-sequenced: approximately 40 ophthalmopathy, roughly 77 hyperthyroidism and some 17 hyperthyroidism-to-ophthalmopathy patients. To explore V-J signatures that separate ophthalmopathy from hyperthyroidism, a discovery set of 95 to 100 patients was enrolled, consisting of about 45 with ophthalmopathy and about 60 with stable hyperthyroidism. An independent validation cohort was composed of around 19 hyperthyroidism patients and around 16 patients who later progressed from hyperthyroidism to ophthalmopathy. In five or six hyperthyroidism patients, the T-cell repertoire of thyroid tissue was compared with the T-cell repertoire of blood. Following sampling, methimazole starting at 30 mg daily was administered to hyperthyroidism patients, and high-dose intravenous methylprednisolone was administered to ophthalmopathy patients.

The paper as a whole reports these results and caveats: In validation, the model predicted ophthalmopathy progression with 55% to 71% sensitivity and roughly 72% specificity; roughly 12 predicted patients were CT-confirmed with GO in a median of approximately six months. Among expanded thyroid clonotypes with frequency above 0.001, most also showed up in blood, which suggests that blood repertoires may reflect the thyroid immune response. Sample size was not predetermined statistically, and investigators were not blinded to group allocation. Ophthalmopathy was separated from stable hyperthyroidism by the 13-signature model with roughly 87% sensitivity and roughly 82% specificity in cross-validation and with 80%/75% in the test set.

On this clonotype: What this receptor recognizes is not known. No base qualities exist here, and no much larger clone lies one base off it.

For repertoire sequencing, the TCR beta CDR3 regions were amplified from RNA transcripts. The first round was an RT-PCR using HTBI primers with the Qiagen OneStep RT-PCR kit, and this first round was followed by a second-round multiplex PCR, then size selection and purification. Libraries were sequenced on an Illumina HiSeq2000 using paired-end 100 bp reads. The authors' analysis ran thus. SOAPnuke was used for read processing, and reads with adapters, uncalled bases, a mean Phred below 15, or no exact constant-primer or identifier match were discarded. High-quality paired reads were merged with COPE v1.2.5. Clonotypes were defined as unique nucleotide sequences and were aligned to IMGT TRB V, D and J references using MiTCR v1.1. The analysis was limited to V-J combinations with a frequency above 0.0001, which together covered approximately 99% of the repertoires. For each V-J combination, a TCR clonal expansion and chaos score was defined as F50 clonal expansion divided by the chaos observed in the TCRdist matrix. Welch's t-statistics and random forest were used to reduce features to about a dozen V-J combinations, which were fed into a naive Bayes classifier. The Morisita-Horn index was used to measure how similar the thyroid and blood repertoires were. TCRdb redid the processing of the public reads, applying fastp at Q25 and MiXCR, and retained in-frame beta chains. Rows are combined by CDR3 protein, so each entry shows the most common genes and DNA. TCRdb's processing, not the authors' own work, is the source of the V and J calls. The sample includes more than 1,000,000 distinct CDR3 sequences, with about two fifths observed a single time. The leading ten clones occupy approximately 12% of the sample.

Hyperthyroidism patients were newly diagnosed, were aged 18 to 65 years, and had a disease duration under 2 months. Patients were excluded if they had other autoimmune diseases, uncontrolled infections, pregnancy or lactation. Clinical symptoms, serum thyroxine, TRAb, thyroid ultrasound and orbital computed tomography formed the basis of the diagnosis. Total RNA was extracted with Trizol reagent and quality-checked on an Agilent 2100 Bioanalyzer. CDR3 length: 14 amino acids, cysteine to phenylalanine. The DNA shown is the 42-base CDR3, in frame from base 1. CDR1 and CDR2 were assigned from the germline V gene (reference sequence) as DFQATT and SNEGSKA. V is pruned by 4 bases and J by 3 bases, leaving 5 bases of the junction without a gene match.

This TCR derives from an adult man with Graves' hyperthyroidism. Recombination connected TRBV20-1 to TRBJ2-3, with 9 bases matching TRBD2. The sequenced material came from peripheral blood or thyroid tissue (not recorded which). CDR3 protein: CSANPGLATDTQYF. The bases are TGCAGTGCTAACCCGGGACTAGCAACAGATACGCAGTATTTT.